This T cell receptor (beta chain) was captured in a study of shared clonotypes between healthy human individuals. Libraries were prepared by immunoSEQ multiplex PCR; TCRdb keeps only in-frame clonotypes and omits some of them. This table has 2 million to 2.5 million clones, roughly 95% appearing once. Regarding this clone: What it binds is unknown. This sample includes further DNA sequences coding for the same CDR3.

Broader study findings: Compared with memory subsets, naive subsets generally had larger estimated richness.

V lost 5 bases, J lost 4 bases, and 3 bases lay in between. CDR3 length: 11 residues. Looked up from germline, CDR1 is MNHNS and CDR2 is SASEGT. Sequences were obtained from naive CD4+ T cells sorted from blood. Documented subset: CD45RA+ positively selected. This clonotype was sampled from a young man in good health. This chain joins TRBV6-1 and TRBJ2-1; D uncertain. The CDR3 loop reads CASSLYNEQFF. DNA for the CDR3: TGTGCCAGCAGTCTTTACAATGAGCAGTTCTTC.